This entry lists 6 T cell receptor beta chains sequenced from one sample in a study of CD8 T cells in ankylosing spondylitis. TCRdb re-called the 5' RACE reads through MiXCR, storing one row per CDR3 protein. There are 350,000 to 400,000 distinct CDR3 sequences in the sample; approximately 22% occur only once, and about 12% lies in the top ten. The sequenced material came from blood, either unsorted or a sorted T cell fraction (not recorded which). These receptors were taken from a male donor with ankylosing spondylitis or in good health (not recorded which).

This clonotype showed up many times. The chain recombines TRBV5-1 with TRBJ2-7; D is perhaps TRBD1 (5 bases). Trimming took 0 bases from V and 0 from J, leaving 10 bases between them. This CDR3 spans 15 amino acids. Germline CDR1 reads SGHRS; CDR2 reads YFSETQ. The CDR3, as DNA: TGCGCCAGCAGCTTGGACAGGCGACCCTCCTACGAGCAGTACTTC. This gives the protein CASSLDRRPSYEQYF.

This clonotype has only a few counts. The chain carries TRBV20-1 and TRBJ1-5; tentative D call: TRBD1 (5 bases). The V end lost 3 bases, the J end lost 5 bases, and 14 bases lay between the germline ends. This CDR3 is built from 14 residues. Germline V gene sequence: CDR1 DFQATT, CDR2 SNEGSKA (reference sequence). CDR3 in amino acids: CSARNGGEHQPQHF. DNA for the CDR3: TGCAGTGCTAGGAACGGGGGAGAACATCAGCCCCAGCATTTT.

The J gene is TRBJ2-2, the V gene TRBV20-1; no clear D gene. Per germline, CDR1 DFQATT and CDR2 SNEGSKA (reference sequence). V lost 4 bases and J lost 0, with 9 bases in between. There are 14 residues in the CDR3. The DNA for the CDR3 is TGCAGTGCTAAAGGGTTCCCGAACACCGGGGAGCTGTTTTTT. Its protein product is CSAKGFPNTGELFF.

This clonotype was seen more than once but under ten times. This chain links TRBV4-1 with TRBJ2-3; TRBD2 is a possible D gene (7 bases). Germline V lookup: CDR1 MGHRA, CDR2 YSYEKL. This CDR3 has 13 residues. The V end lost 8 bases, the J end lost 3 bases, and 12 bases lay between the germline ends. The DNA for the CDR3 is TGCGCCAGCCGGGGGGCGGGTACAGATACGCAGTATTTT. It translates to CASRGAGTDTQYF.

This clonotype was seen a few times. The rearrangement joins TRBV11-2 to TRBJ1-1; D remains ambiguous. The CDR3 runs to 18 residues. V was clipped by 2 bases and J by 3 bases, with 22 bases between them. CDR1 and CDR2 (germline): SGHAT, FQNNGV. The CDR3 region has the DNA TGTGCCAGCAGCTTATACGTCGAGGCGGTACCCGGGGACACTGAAGCTTTCTTT. Its translation is CASSLYVEAVPGDTEAFF.

This clonotype was seen a handful of times. The rearrangement joins TRBV27 to TRBJ2-7; D might be TRBD1 (6 bases). This CDR3 contains 11 residues. Germline CDR1 is MNHEY and CDR2 is SMNVEV (reference sequence). Trimming took off 4 bases at V and 7 bases at J, with 8 bases between the two ends. The CDR3 region is CASSWGREQYF. CDR3 DNA sequence: TGTGCCAGCAGTTGGGGGCGTGAGCAGTACTTC.